Below, 24 T cell receptor beta chains from the same sample are listed, as sequenced in a study of T-cell reconstitution after alpha-beta-depleted transplantation in children (dated by TCRdb to about 2016). The library was produced with PCR. TCRdb shows the sequencer as Illumina HiSeq 2500. TCR libraries were prepared with molecular barcoding, using unique molecular identifiers to normalize TCRbeta repertoire quantification. TCRdb passed the public sequencing reads through fastp at Q25 and MiXCR, retaining productive beta sequences. Identical CDR3 proteins give one entry, which carries the most common genes and DNA. For this sample the table gives under 450,000 distinct CDR3 sequences, of which about an eighth were detected only once. The ten largest clonotypes hold roughly 4.5% of the sample. Sequenced material: PBMCs, taken from the stem cell graft. Receptor source: a human donor who donated a stem cell graft to a child with Fanconi anemia.

J is TRBJ1-4 and V is TRBV14; possible D gene TRBD1, 5 bases. Trimming took off 7 bases at V and 5 bases at J, with 14 bases between the two ends. The CDR3 runs 14 residues. Looked up from germline, CDR1 is SGHDN and CDR2 is FVKESK. Here the CDR3 reads CASTNGTPNEKLFF. The CDR3 nucleotides are TGTGCCAGCACAAACGGGACCCCAAATGAAAAACTGTTTTTT.

The chain recombines TRBV6-5 with TRBJ1-1, with 7 positions matching TRBD1. The V gene end was trimmed by 4 bases and the J gene end by 1 base; junction bases not matched to a gene: 6. Germline values: CDR1 MNHEY, CDR2 SVGAGI. The length of the CDR3 is 15 residues. CDR3 sequence (DNA): TGTGCCAGCAGTTCCCAGGGGGGGCCGAACACTGAAGCTTTCTTT. It codes for CASSSQGGPNTEAFF.

J is TRBJ1-3 and V is TRBV19; D not resolved. V gave up 11 bases and J gave up 4 bases, with 15 bases separating them. Germline CDR1 is LNHDA and CDR2 is SQIVND (reference sequence). The CDR3 has 13 residues. The CDR3 DNA follows: TGTGCCTCTACGTTGAAGTCCGGAAACACCATATATTTT. It yields the protein CASTLKSGNTIYF.

This clonotype was seen at least ten times. V and J are TRBV4-3 and TRBJ2-3; D perhaps matches TRBD2 (5 bases). The length of the CDR3 is 16 residues. Germline-derived CDR1 and CDR2 are LGHNA and YSLEER. V lost 1 base and J lost 1, with 12 bases in between. The DNA for the CDR3 is TGCGCCAGCAGCCAAGGGCCCCTCGGGGGCACAGATACGCAGTATTTT. Amino acid sequence: CASSQGPLGGTDTQYF.

This clonotype showed up just a few times. The V gene is TRBV7-8, the J gene TRBJ1-2; possibly TRBD1 for D (6 bases). This CDR3 spans 17 amino acids. Deletions cut 2 bases from V and 8 bases from J, with 24 bases between. Germline V CDR1 and CDR2: SGHVS, FQNEAQ. The DNA of the CDR3 is TGTGCCAGCAGCTTACGAGGGACCACGGGGGCCTCAGGGGGCTACACCTTC. It codes for CASSLRGTTGASGGYTF.

There are many counts of this clonotype. The V gene is TRBV29-1, the J gene TRBJ2-6; unclear D gene. In germline, CDR1 is SQVTM, CDR2 ANQGSEA. The CDR3 has 15 amino acids. Trimming shortened V by 2 bases and J by 4 bases, and 12 bases separated the two germline ends. This chain's CDR3 is CSVEIRRLGANVLTF. The CDR3 coding sequence is TGCAGCGTTGAAATCCGTCGGTTGGGGGCCAACGTCCTGACTTTC. Full variable domain (rest looked up from reference TRBV29-1 and TRBJ2-6): SAVISQKPSRDICQRGTSLTIQCQVDSQVTMMFWYRQQPGQSLTLIATANQGSEATYESGFVIDKFPISRPNLTFSTLTVSNMSPEDSSIYLCSVEIRRLGANVLTFGAGSRLTVL.

This clonotype was seen more than once but under ten times. The rearrangement links TRBV30 to TRBJ2-1, with 9 bases lining up with TRBD2. Trimming took 5 bases from V and 8 from J; bases not matched to a gene: 7. The CDR3 length is 13 residues. Germline V lookup: CDR1 GTSNPN, CDR2 SVGIG (reference sequence). The CDR3 here is CAWVEAGGDEQFF. CDR3 coding DNA: TGTGCCTGGGTGGAAGCGGGGGGTGATGAGCAGTTCTTC.

The J gene is TRBJ2-2, the V gene TRBV20-1, with 7 positions matching TRBD1. J was trimmed by 6 bases and V by 5 bases; bases with no gene match: 3. From germline, CDR1 is DFQATT and CDR2 SNEGSKA (reference sequence). CDR3 length equals 12 residues. For the CDR3, the DNA is TGCAGTGCTGAGGGGGCAGCCGGGGAGCTGTTTTTT. Its protein is CSAEGAAGELFF.

This clonotype turned up a few times. The chain employs TRBV11-2 and TRBJ1-2; tentative D call: TRBD1 (6 bases). The CDR3 has 15 residues. The germline CDR1 and CDR2 sequences are SGHAT and FQNNGV. The ends were cut back, 5 bases at V and 4 bases at J, with 17 bases in the middle. The CDR3 DNA sequence: TGTGCCAGCAGCCTATGGGACACTGACGGCTATGGCTACACCTTC. Its protein product is CASSLWDTDGYGYTF.

At least ten counts were recorded for this clonotype. The V gene is TRBV7-9, the J gene TRBJ1-1; no reliable D call. V was shortened by 3 bases and J by 7 bases, with 9 bases between the two germline ends. The CDR3 runs to 12 residues. Germline V gives CDR1 SEHNR, CDR2 FQNEAQ (reference sequence). The CDR3 DNA follows: TGTGCCAGCAGCTTTCCTGGGGTTGAAGCTTTCTTT. Translated, it gives CASSFPGVEAFF.

This clonotype was found many times. The CDR3: CASTRTDSTGELFF. Written as DNA, the CDR3 is TGTGCCAGCACTCGGACCGACAGTACCGGGGAGCTGTTTTTT. The chain joins TRBV9 to TRBJ2-2; possibly TRBD1 for D (5 bases). The length of the CDR3 is 14 residues. Germline-derived CDR1 and CDR2 are SGDLS and YYNGEE. Trimming stripped 6 bases from V and 5 bases from J, with 14 bases between.

Many counts were recorded for this clonotype. This chain joins TRBV12-3 or TRBV12-4 and TRBJ2-2; D call uncertain. V lost 10 bases to trimming and J lost 1 base, with 13 bases between them. The CDR3 length is 14 residues. CDR3 amino acids: CANSLSENTGELFF. In DNA form, the CDR3 reads TGTGCCAACTCCCTCAGCGAGAACACCGGGGAGCTGTTTTTT.

This clonotype appeared many times. The chain employs TRBV20-1 and TRBJ2-1, with 9 bases identical to TRBD1. Germline V gene sequence: CDR1 DFQATT, CDR2 SNEGSKA (reference sequence). This CDR3 contains 12 residues. Germline trimming cut 8 bases from V and 4 bases from J; bases unmatched to any gene: 3. The CDR3 loop reads CSLGTGYNEQFF. The CDR3 coding sequence is TGCAGTTTAGGGACAGGGTACAATGAGCAGTTCTTC.

This clonotype was picked up many times. The chain employs TRBV6-1 and TRBJ2-3, with a weak D call TRBD2 (6 bases). The germline V gene has CDR1 MNHNS and CDR2 SASEGT. The CDR3 is made up of 12 amino acids. V was shortened by 4 bases and J by 7 bases, with 9 bases between the two germline ends. CDR3 protein: CASSGGVNTQYF. The CDR3 DNA is TGTGCCAGCAGTGGGGGGGTGAATACGCAGTATTTT.

The CDR3 loop is CSARDQPNTEAFF. As DNA, the CDR3 is TGCAGTGCTAGAGATCAACCGAACACTGAAGCTTTCTTT. The chain is built from TRBV20-1 and TRBJ1-1, with D unresolved. The CDR3 loop spans 13 amino acids. V was trimmed by 0 bases and J by 1 base, leaving 6 bases between them. The germline V gene has CDR1 DFQATT and CDR2 SNEGSKA (reference sequence).

This clonotype was seen many times. The chain uses TRBV29-1 and TRBJ2-5, with TRBD1 as a possible D gene (7 bases). From germline, CDR1 is SQVTM and CDR2 ANQGSEA. CDR3 length equals 11 residues. V was cut by 4 bases and J by 7 bases, with 10 bases left in between. CDR3 residues: CSVGQGGTQYF. CDR3 nucleotides: TGCAGCGTTGGTCAGGGGGGGACCCAGTACTTC.

The sample holds a few counts of this clonotype. This chain connects TRBV27 to TRBJ2-1; possible D gene TRBD1, 6 bases. Germline CDR1 reads MNHEY; CDR2 reads SMNVEV (reference sequence). Between the trimmed V and J ends, which lost 1 base and 7 bases, there was a span of 11 bases. CDR3 size: 14 residues. The CDR3, as DNA: TGTGCCAGCAGTTTATACGTCAGGGGTAATGAGCAGTTCTTC. Protein: CASSLYVRGNEQFF.

This clonotype was observed a few times. V gene TRBV29-1 combines with J gene TRBJ1-5; the D is unclear. The CDR3 consists of 13 residues. The V end lost 4 bases, the J end lost 5 bases, and 12 bases lay between the germline ends. Germline V gives CDR1 SQVTM, CDR2 ANQGSEA. The CDR3 DNA is TGCAGCGTTGCATTGTCACTGGATCAGCCCCAGCATTTT. This gives the protein CSVALSLDQPQHF.

This clonotype was found many times. The chain uses TRBV12-3 or TRBV12-4 and TRBJ1-1; 10 positions agree with TRBD1. The CDR3 totals 17 residues. After removal of 7 bases from V and 3 bases from J, the junction contained 14 bases not matched to a gene. The CDR3, as DNA: TGTGCCAGCACAACATATGGGACAGGGGTTGGAGACACTGAAGCTTTCTTT. This sequence encodes CASTTYGTGVGDTEAFF.

The chain carries TRBV20-1 and TRBJ2-5; TRBD2 aligns across 7 bases. Germline values: CDR1 DFQATT, CDR2 SNEGSKA (reference sequence). The ends lost 4 bases at V and 3 bases at J; junction bases unmatched: 5. CDR3 length equals 13 residues. The CDR3 loop is CSATAGVKETQYF. The CDR3 DNA reads as TGCAGTGCTACGGCGGGGGTTAAAGAGACCCAGTACTTC.

This clonotype occurred many times. The rearrangement joins TRBV6-1 to TRBJ2-2, with a weak D call TRBD1 (5 bases). V shed 6 bases and J shed 2 bases, with 13 bases lying between them. This CDR3 is built from 15 residues. CDR1 is MNHNS, CDR2 SASEGT, per germline. The CDR3 DNA is TGTGCCAGCAGCCAAACCAGGGTTAACACCGGGGAGCTGTTTTTT. Encoded protein: CASSQTRVNTGELFF.

This clonotype was picked up a small number of times. The rearrangement uses TRBV4-2 and TRBJ2-5; the match to TRBD2 covers 8 bases. The CDR3 runs to 18 residues. Germline V gene sequence: CDR1 LGHNA, CDR2 YNFKEQ. Trimming cost V 4 bases and J 2 bases; bases outside gene matches: 15. CDR3 in DNA: TGTGCCAGCAGCCGAGTTCGGGGGGGCGGATCAATGCAAGAGACCCAGTACTTC. Its protein product is CASSRVRGGGSMQETQYF.

Ten or more counts support this clonotype. The gene calls are TRBV5-6 and TRBJ2-7; D is ambiguous. V dropped 2 bases and J dropped 6 bases, with 15 bases sitting between them. The CDR3 length is 14 residues. Per the germline V gene, CDR1 is SGHDT and CDR2 is YYEEEE. The CDR3: CASSFEMALGEQYF. CDR3 DNA sequence: TGTGCCAGCAGCTTCGAAATGGCGCTAGGCGAGCAGTACTTC.

Many counts were recorded for this clonotype. This sequence joins TRBV6-1 and TRBJ2-5; 13 nucleotides match TRBD2. Germline V gene data show CDR1 as MNHNS and CDR2 as SASEGT. J was trimmed by 3 bases and V by 6 bases; bases with no gene match: 13. This CDR3 comprises 18 residues. The CDR3 spells CASSLTPGLAGYKETQYF. CDR3 nucleotides: TGTGCCAGCAGCCTCACACCGGGACTAGCGGGGTATAAAGAGACCCAGTACTTC.